What follows are 10 T cell receptor beta chains derived from one specimen sequenced in a study of cytomegalovirus exposure and HLA in healthy donors. Researchers ran the PCR with 60 Vbeta and 13 Jbeta primers. Assay used: immunoSEQ multiplex PCR; TCRdb lists only in-frame clones, some missing. The data contain fewer than 250,000 clones, roughly 75% of them seen just once; the ten biggest clones take up less than 2%. Sequencing input: PBMCs. These receptors came from a woman aged 30 to 39 in good health and CMV-seronegative.

The chain has TRBV6-1 and TRBJ1-4; D possibly corresponds to TRBD1 (6 bases). The CDR3 is made up of 15 amino acids. With 1 base removed from V and 14 bases from J, the gap between germline ends came to 20 bases. Germline V CDR1 and CDR2: MNHNS, SASEGT. CDR3 sequence reads: CASSEDSRGGGWLFF. The CDR3 DNA sequence: TGTGCCAGCAGTGAAGATAGTAGAGGGGGTGGATGGCTGTTTTTT.

This clone has more than one count but fewer than ten. V gene TRBV5-1 combines with J gene TRBJ2-3, with 9 bases aligning to TRBD2. Unmatched junction bases numbered 1, after V lost 0 bases and J lost 5 bases. This CDR3 has 14 amino acids. Germline-derived CDR1 and CDR2 are SGHRS and YFSETQ. DNA for the CDR3: TGCGCCAGCAGCTTGGGGACTAGCGTAGATACGCAGTATTTT. As protein: CASSLGTSVDTQYF.

The chain employs TRBV29-1 and TRBJ2-1; tentative D call: TRBD2 (5 bases). V lost 3 bases and J 4 bases, leaving 10 bases between the germline ends. CDR3 length: 13 residues. Germline values: CDR1 SQVTM, CDR2 ANQGSEA. The CDR3 DNA follows: TGCAGCGTTGAGCGTGACTATTACAATGAGCAGTTCTTC. Translated: CSVERDYYNEQFF.

This rearrangement joins TRBV30 to TRBJ2-2; TRBD1 matches at 9 bases. The germline V gene encodes CDR1 GTSNPN and CDR2 SVGIG (reference sequence). This CDR3 contains 15 residues. V trimming: 5 bases; J trimming: 4 bases; junction bases outside the gene matches: 8. For the CDR3, the DNA is TGTGCCTGGGGACCACAGGGGGCGGGCACCGGGGAGCTGTTTTTT. Encoded protein: CAWGPQGAGTGELFF.

The V call is TRBV7-3, the J call TRBJ1-4; perhaps TRBD1 as D (6 bases). The CDR3 spans 14 residues. CDR1 and CDR2 from the germline V gene are SGHTA and FQGTGA. The V and J ends lost 5 bases and 5 bases respectively, with 12 bases between them. CDR3 nucleotides: TGTGCCAGCAGCCCGACAGGTGGGAATGAAAAACTGTTTTTT. This sequence encodes CASSPTGGNEKLFF.

The rearrangement uses TRBV6-6 and TRBJ2-1; D is unresolved. Germline V gene data show CDR1 as MNHNY and CDR2 as SVGAGI (reference sequence). CDR3 size: 13 residues. V gave up 7 bases and J gave up 2 bases, with 9 bases separating them. The DNA for the CDR3 is TGTGCCAGCAAACCTGCGACCTACAATGAGCAGTTCTTC. Translating it yields CASKPATYNEQFF.

The V gene is TRBV5-1, the J gene TRBJ2-7; 7 nucleotides align to TRBD1. There are 14 residues in the CDR3. The V gene's germline CDR1 is SGHRS and CDR2 YFSETQ. The trim removed 1 base at V and 7 bases at J, leaving 8 bases unmatched. The CDR3 coding sequence is TGCGCCAGCAGCTTGAGGGACAGTGGTGGGGAGCAGTACTTC. Encoded protein: CASSLRDSGGEQYF.

This clone was seen once. The junction shows a germline mismatch at one end, possibly a read error. The rearrangement uses TRBV7-9 and TRBJ1-2; D is uncertain. Per the germline V gene, CDR1 is SEHNR and CDR2 is FQNEAQ (reference sequence). This CDR3 contains 12 residues. The CDR3 DNA reads TGTTCCAGCAGCTTTCACAGAGATGGCTACACCTTC. Amino acid sequence: CSSSFHRDGYTF.

A word on this clone: Other DNA sequences from this sample encode an identical CDR3 as well. This rearrangement joins TRBV6-1 to TRBJ2-7; 9 bases map to TRBD1. CDR1 is MNHNS and CDR2 is SASEGT in the germline V gene. The J segment lost 4 bases and the V segment lost 8 bases, leaving 6 bases of the junction unmatched. This CDR3 has 13 amino acids. In nucleotides, the CDR3 is TGTGCCAGCTCCCGGGACAGGGCTTACGAGCAGTACTTC. This codes for CASSRDRAYEQYF.

This rearrangement joins TRBV7-9 to TRBJ2-1; 8 bases line up with TRBD2. The V segment lost 5 bases and the J segment 1 base; nucleotides outside the gene matches: 4. CDR3 size: 15 residues. Looked up from germline, CDR1 is SEHNR and CDR2 is FQNEAQ (reference sequence). This CDR3 is CASSRSGSSYNEQFF. CDR3 DNA: TGTGCCAGCAGCAGGAGCGGGAGTTCCTACAATGAGCAGTTCTTC.